The 18 T cell receptor beta chains below all came from one sample that was sequenced in a study of monozygotic twins with inflammatory bowel disease. TCRdb reanalyzed the 5' RACE reads and collapses them to one entry per CDR3 protein, without DNA. This sample's table has 420,000 or so distinct CDR3 sequences. Sequenced material: blood. Receptors originate from a human donor with ulcerative colitis or Crohn's disease, or a healthy co-twin of an affected twin (not recorded which).

The chain uses TRBV20-1 and TRBJ1-5; with no DNA, the TCRdb D assignment of TRBD1 cannot be verified. The germline V gene encodes CDR1 DFQATT and CDR2 SNEGSKA (reference sequence). This CDR3 is built from 13 residues. The CDR3 is CSTSTGELQPQHF.

The chain uses TRBV9 and TRBJ1-4; TCRdb gives TRBD1 as the D gene, but with no DNA this cannot be confirmed. Germline V gives CDR1 SGDLS, CDR2 YYNGEE. This CDR3 region has 14 residues. The CDR3 loop is CASSVGQGGEKLFF.

The V gene is TRBV5-6, the J gene TRBJ2-7; TCRdb returns TRBD1, unconfirmable since there is no DNA. CDR1 is SGHDT, CDR2 YYEEEE, per germline. The CDR3 loop spans 15 amino acids. CDR3 in amino acids: CASSSYGTGRNEQYF.

V is TRBV6-2 or TRBV6-3 and J is TRBJ1-1; TCRdb returns TRBD1, unconfirmable since there is no DNA. CDR3 length: 15 amino acids. Per the germline V gene, CDR1 is MNHEY and CDR2 is SVGEGT. CDR3: CASSYRGARNTEAFF.

The chain uses TRBV20-1 and TRBJ1-2. This CDR3 is built from 13 residues. Germline V gene data show CDR1 as DFQATT and CDR2 as SNEGSKA (reference sequence). CDR3 amino acids: CSARGGGYSGYTF.

The gene calls are TRBV19 and TRBJ2-2; with no DNA, the TCRdb D assignment of TRBD1 cannot be verified. The germline CDR1 and CDR2 sequences are LNHDA and SQIVND (reference sequence). CDR3 length equals 15 residues. CDR3 in amino acids: CASSIGRAGSGELFF.

The J gene is TRBJ1-6, the V gene TRBV5-5. Germline lookup yields CDR1 SGHKS and CDR2 YYEKEE (reference sequence). CDR3 length: 16 residues. The CDR3 sequence: CASSSLGRKGNSPLHF.

The chain is built from TRBV30 and TRBJ2-7. CDR1 and CDR2 (germline): GTSNPN, SVGIG (reference sequence). CDR3 length equals 13 residues. The chain's CDR3 is CAWSVDLTAEQYF.

V is TRBV12-5 and J is TRBJ2-3. Germline CDR1 LGHNT, CDR2 FRNRAP. The CDR3 runs to 13 residues. The CDR3 protein is CASGMGESDTQYF.

The chain has TRBV29-1 and TRBJ2-5; TCRdb calls TRBD2, which cannot be checked without DNA. CDR1 SQVTM and CDR2 ANQGSEA come from the germline V gene. The CDR3 loop spans 14 amino acids. CDR3 protein: CSVDGLLRVETQYF.

The rearrangement links TRBV5-6 to TRBJ2-3; without DNA, the TCRdb call of TRBD1 cannot be checked. Germline loops: CDR1 SGHDT, CDR2 YYEEEE. The CDR3 length is 13 residues. This chain's CDR3 is CASSGPLRGPQYF.

The chain joins TRBV4-1 to TRBJ1-1. CDR1 is MGHRA, CDR2 YSYEKL, per germline. The CDR3 has 16 amino acids. The CDR3 protein is CASSQDQILKNTEAFF.

The chain combines TRBV5-4 with TRBJ2-3; TCRdb returns TRBD2, unconfirmable since there is no DNA. CDR3 length equals 18 residues. Germline values: CDR1 SGHNT, CDR2 YYREEE (reference sequence). CDR3 protein: CASSLGLAGGFSTDTQYF.

V and J are TRBV7-2 and TRBJ2-3; checking the TCRdb D call of TRBD1 is not possible without DNA. The CDR3 has 11 amino acids. Germline CDR1 is SGHTA and CDR2 is FQGNSA. Here the CDR3 reads CASSPNGQPIF.

The chain carries TRBV9 and TRBJ2-7; the D call of TRBD2 rests on TCRdb alone, since no DNA is present to check it. CDR3 size: 15 residues. Germline V gives CDR1 SGDLS, CDR2 YYNGEE. CDR3 amino acids: CASSPQLAGAYEQYF.

The V and J genes are TRBV12-3 or TRBV12-4 and TRBJ2-1. The CDR3 length is 12 residues. This chain's CDR3 is CASSFQDNEQFF.

CDR3 protein: CATGTSGGPYNEQFF. This chain connects TRBV6-1 to TRBJ2-1; lacking DNA, the TRBD2 call made by TCRdb goes unchecked. The CDR3 has 15 residues. The germline V gene has CDR1 MNHNS and CDR2 SASEGT.

J is TRBJ2-2 and V is TRBV7-2. The germline V gene has CDR1 SGHTA and CDR2 FQGNSA. CDR3 length: 14 amino acids. CDR3 in amino acids: CASSLTEKAGELFF.